A selection of T cell receptor beta chains follows, all from one sample in a study of shared clonotypes between healthy human individuals. TCRdb's table, derived via immunoSEQ multiplex PCR, lists solely in-frame clones and lacks some. The table includes 2,500,000 or so clones, over 85% detected once. The specimen sequenced was naive CD4+ T cells from PBMCs. The origin of the receptors is a man aged 18 to 29 in good health. Some clones in this sample may be carry-over from other donors' samples. Each CDR3 is given with its conserved first and last residue. A D gene is named only where the DNA matches it firmly. The listing skips clone size in some rows; elsewhere it reads once, few, many or a size class.

TRBV7-2,.,TRBJ2-7,.,TGTGCCAGCAGCTTACGGGATTTGGGCGGTGCCAGCTCCTACGAGCAGTACTTC,CASSLRDLGGASSYEQYF
TRBV30,.,TRBJ1-4,.,TGTGCCTGGAGTGGAGTCAGCGAAAATGAAAAACTGTTTTTT,CAWSGVSENEKLFF
TRBV11-3,.,TRBJ2-2,.,TGTGCCAGCAGCTTAGTAGGGGAAACCGGGGAGCTGTTTTTT,CASSLVGETGELFF
TRBV28,.,TRBJ1-1,TRBD1,TGTGCCAGCAGTTTACTCCCGACAGGGGGGAACCCTGAAGCTTTCTTT,CASSLLPTGGNPEAFF
TRBV4-1,.,TRBJ2-4,.,TGCGCCAGCAGCCAAGTCGTCCTAGCCAAAAACATTCAGTACTTC,CASSQVVLAKNIQYF
TRBV4-2,once,TRBJ1-3,TRBD1,TGTGCCAGCAGCCAAGCCCACAAGACAGGGACTGGAAACACCATATATTTT,CASSQAHKTGTGNTIYF
TRBV6-5,.,TRBJ1-2,.,TGTGCCAGCAGTTACTCGAATGCTGACCTAGGCTACACCTTC,CASSYSNADLGYTF
TRBV4-3,.,TRBJ2-1,.,TGCGCCAGCAGCCAAATGACGAGGACTTCGAATGAGCAGTTCTTC,CASSQMTRTSNEQFF
TRBV11-3,.,TRBJ2-7,TRBD1,TGTGCCAGCAGCTTGGGGGGACAGGGGGCGAACGAGCAGTACTTC,CASSLGGQGANEQYF
TRBV5-1,once,TRBJ2-1,TRBD1,TGCGCCAGCAGCTTGGGAGCCGCGACAGGGGGACTGGATGAGCAGTTCTTC,CASSLGAATGGLDEQFF
TRBV19,.,TRBJ1-2,.,TGTGCCAGTAGTGGGGGGACATTTTCTAACTATGGCTACACCTTC,CASSGGTFSNYGYTF
TRBV28,.,TRBJ2-5,TRBD2,TGTGCCAGCAGTTTGGGGACTAGCGGGGAAGAGACCCAGTACTTC,CASSLGTSGEETQYF
TRBV28,.,TRBJ1-5,.,TGTGCCAGCAGTTTATACCGCGGCGCCGGCCAGCCCCAGCATTTT,CASSLYRGAGQPQHF
TRBV28,.,TRBJ1-1,.,TGTGCCAGCAGTTTATTAAGGGGCCCTGGGTGGGACCCCGGGAACACTGAAGCTTTCTTT,CASSLLRGPGWDPGNTEAFF
TRBV28,few,TRBJ1-5,.,TGTGCCGGTGGACCGTTGAATCAGCCCCAGCATTTT,CAGGPLNQPQHF
TRBV5-5,.,TRBJ1-2,.,TGTGCCAGCAGCTATGGGGCAGGGACTCTTAATGGCTACACCTTC,CASSYGAGTLNGYTF
TRBV15,.,TRBJ1-2,.,TGTGCCACCAGCGAAACACAGGGAGATGGCTACACCTTC,CATSETQGDGYTF
TRBV5-4,.,TRBJ2-5,TRBD2,TGTGCCAGCAGCTTGGCACAGGCGGGGGGAGAGACCCAGTACTTC,CASSLAQAGGETQYF
TRBV5-1,.,TRBJ2-7,TRBD1,TGCGCCAGCAGCTACCTAGGACAGGGGGCCGTGGAGCAGTACTTC,CASSYLGQGAVEQYF
TRBV10-3,.,TRBJ1-2,.,TGTGCCATCAGTGAGTCGGGGCAGCGGTCGAATGGCTACACCTTC,CAISESGQRSNGYTF
TRBV28,.,TRBJ1-2,TRBD1,TGTGCCAGCAGTTCTTACACAGGGGCCTCCTTTACGCCTAACTATGGCTACACCTTC,CASSSYTGASFTPNYGYTF
TRBV14,.,TRBJ2-2,.,TGTGCCAGCAGCTTCTTCTCAGGGAATAGGCCCGGGGAGCTGTTTTTT,CASSFFSGNRPGELFF
TRBV27,.,TRBJ2-1,TRBD1,TGTGCCAGCAGTTTAAGGGTGAGAGACAGGGATTACAATGAGCAGTTCTTC,CASSLRVRDRDYNEQFF
TRBV2,few,TRBJ1-5,TRBD1,TGTGCCAGCAGGCTACAGGGGGTAGGGCAGCCCCAGCATTTT,CASRLQGVGQPQHF
TRBV19,.,TRBJ1-5,.,TGTGCCAGTACCCGGGCGGGGGGTAGCAATCAGCCCCAGCATTTT,CASTRAGGSNQPQHF
TRBV7-2,.,TRBJ2-3,TRBD2,TGTGCCAGCAGCTTGGGTAGCGGGAGGACAGATACGCAGTATTTT,CASSLGSGRTDTQYF
TRBV7-2,.,TRBJ2-7,.,TGTGCCAGCAGCTTAGAATCCGGGATTCCCTACGAGCAGTACTTC,CASSLESGIPYEQYF
TRBV5-1,.,TRBJ1-2,.,TGCGCCAGCAGCTCCCAAGGCCCAGACCTCCTTGGGGGCTACACCTTC,CASSSQGPDLLGGYTF
TRBV2,few,TRBJ1-1,.,TGTGCCAGCAGTTTCGACAGACAGAACACTGAAGCTTTCTTT,CASSFDRQNTEAFF
TRBV5-4,.,TRBJ1-1,.,TGTGCCAGCAGCTTGATACAGGAGGGCACTGAAGCTTTCTTT,CASSLIQEGTEAFF
TRBV6-4,.,TRBJ2-3,.,TGTGCCAGCAGTGACTCAGCTGCAGATACGCAGTATTTT,CASSDSAADTQYF
TRBV6-1,few,TRBJ1-5,.,TGTGCCAGCACGACAGTGTATCAGCCCCAGCATTTT,CASTTVYQPQHF
TRBV18,.,TRBJ2-3,TRBD2,TGTGCCAGCTCTACTAGCGGGGGCGATACAGATACGCAGTATTTT,CASSTSGGDTDTQYF
TRBV4-3,.,TRBJ2-6,.,TGCGCCAGCAGCCAATCCACGGGGTGGTCGGGGGACAACGTCCTGACTTTC,CASSQSTGWSGDNVLTF
TRBV19,.,TRBJ2-7,TRBD1,TGTGCCAGTAGTCCGAGGGACAGGGGCGGCTACGAGCAGTACTTC,CASSPRDRGGYEQYF
TRBV7-8,once,TRBJ1-2,TRBD1,TGTGCCAGCAGCTTTGGGACAGTCTATGGCTACACCTTC,CASSFGTVYGYTF
TRBV19,.,TRBJ2-2,.,TGTGCCAGCCGTCGGGTGGAGTGGACCGGGGAGCTGTTTTTT,CASRRVEWTGELFF
TRBV19,.,TRBJ2-7,TRBD1,TGTGCCAGTAGTATAACCGGACAGGGGAGGTACGAGCAGTACTTC,CASSITGQGRYEQYF
TRBV19,.,TRBJ2-5,.,TGTGCCAGTAGGATAGGGGAGACCCAGTACTTC,CASRIGETQYF
TRBV5-1,once,TRBJ1-5,.,TGCGCCAGCAGCCTTGAGCCAGGGGATAGCAATCAGCCCCAGCATTTT,CASSLEPGDSNQPQHF
TRBV5-1,.,TRBJ2-2,.,TGCGCCAGCAGCTTGGCAGGGGCAAGGACCGGGGAGCTGTTTTTT,CASSLAGARTGELFF
TRBV5-1,.,TRBJ2-2,.,TGCGCCAGCAGCCCTACCGAGGGCACCGGGGAGCTGTTTTTT,CASSPTEGTGELFF